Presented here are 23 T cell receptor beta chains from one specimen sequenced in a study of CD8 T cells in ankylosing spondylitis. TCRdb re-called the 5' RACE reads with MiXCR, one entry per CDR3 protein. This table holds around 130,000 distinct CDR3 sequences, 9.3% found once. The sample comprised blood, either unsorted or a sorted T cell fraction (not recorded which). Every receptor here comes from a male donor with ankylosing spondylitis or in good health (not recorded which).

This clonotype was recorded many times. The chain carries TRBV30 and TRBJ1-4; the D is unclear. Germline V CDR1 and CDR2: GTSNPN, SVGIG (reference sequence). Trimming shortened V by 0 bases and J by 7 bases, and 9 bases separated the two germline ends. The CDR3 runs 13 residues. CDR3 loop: CAWSVRWSEKLFF. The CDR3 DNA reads TGTGCCTGGAGTGTACGATGGAGTGAAAAACTGTTTTTT.

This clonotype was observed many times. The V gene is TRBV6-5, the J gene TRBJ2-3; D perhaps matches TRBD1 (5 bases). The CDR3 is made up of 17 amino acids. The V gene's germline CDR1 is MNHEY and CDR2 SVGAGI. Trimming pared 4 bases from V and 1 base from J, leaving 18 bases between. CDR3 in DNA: TGTGCCAGCAGTTGGCAGGGTGTGTTCGAACGCACAGATACGCAGTATTTT. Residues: CASSWQGVFERTDTQYF.

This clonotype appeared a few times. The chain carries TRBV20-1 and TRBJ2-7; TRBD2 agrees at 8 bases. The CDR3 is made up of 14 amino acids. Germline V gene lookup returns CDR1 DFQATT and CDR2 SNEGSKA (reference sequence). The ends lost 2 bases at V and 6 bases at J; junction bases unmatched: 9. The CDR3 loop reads CSARKPGLGPEQYF. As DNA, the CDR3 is TGCAGTGCTAGAAAACCGGGACTAGGGCCCGAGCAGTACTTC.

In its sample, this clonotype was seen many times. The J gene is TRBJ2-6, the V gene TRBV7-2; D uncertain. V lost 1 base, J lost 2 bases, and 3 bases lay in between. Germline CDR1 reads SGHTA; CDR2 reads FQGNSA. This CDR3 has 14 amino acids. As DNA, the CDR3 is TGTGCCAGCAGCTTAGTCGCTGGGGCCAACGTCCTGACTTTC. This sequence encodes CASSLVAGANVLTF.

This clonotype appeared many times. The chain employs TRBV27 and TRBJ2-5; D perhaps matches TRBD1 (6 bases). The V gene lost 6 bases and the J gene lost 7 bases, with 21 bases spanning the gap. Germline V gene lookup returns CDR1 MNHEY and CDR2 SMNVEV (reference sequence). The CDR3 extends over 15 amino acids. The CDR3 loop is CASRIALQGTGTQYF. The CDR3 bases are TGTGCCAGCAGAATAGCCCTACAGGGCACCGGGACCCAGTACTTC.

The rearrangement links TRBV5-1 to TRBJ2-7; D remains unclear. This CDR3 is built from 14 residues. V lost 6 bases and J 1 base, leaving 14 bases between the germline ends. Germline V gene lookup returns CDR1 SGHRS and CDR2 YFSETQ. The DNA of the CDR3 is TGCGCCAGCAAACAGCTCCCTTTATCCTACGAGCAGTACTTC. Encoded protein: CASKQLPLSYEQYF.

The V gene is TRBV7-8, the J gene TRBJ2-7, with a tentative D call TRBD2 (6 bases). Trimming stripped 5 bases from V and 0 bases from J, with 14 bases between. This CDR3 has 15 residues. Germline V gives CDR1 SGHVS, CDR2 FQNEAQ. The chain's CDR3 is CASSANRDFSYEQYF. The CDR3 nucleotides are TGTGCCAGCAGCGCGAACCGGGACTTCTCCTACGAGCAGTACTTC.

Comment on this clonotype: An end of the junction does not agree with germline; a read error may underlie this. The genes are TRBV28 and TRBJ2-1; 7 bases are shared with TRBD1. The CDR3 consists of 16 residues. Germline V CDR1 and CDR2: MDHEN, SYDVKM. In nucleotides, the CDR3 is TGTGCCAGTAGTTTACGGTACAGGGGCCCCTACAATGAGCAGTTCTTC. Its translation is CASSLRYRGPYNEQFF.

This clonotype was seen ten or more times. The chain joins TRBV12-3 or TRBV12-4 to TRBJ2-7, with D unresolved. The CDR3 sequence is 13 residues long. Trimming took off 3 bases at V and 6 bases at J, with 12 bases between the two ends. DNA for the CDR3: TGTGCCAGCAGTTTCCAGGACCTCGGCGAGCAGTACTTC. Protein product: CASSFQDLGEQYF.

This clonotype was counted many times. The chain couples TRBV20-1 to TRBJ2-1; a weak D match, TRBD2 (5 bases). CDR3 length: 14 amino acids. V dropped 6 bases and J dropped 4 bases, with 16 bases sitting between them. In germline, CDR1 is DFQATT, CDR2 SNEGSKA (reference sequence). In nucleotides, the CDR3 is TGCAGTGCCTATGGACGGAGGAGATACAATGAGCAGTTCTTC. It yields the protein CSAYGRRRYNEQFF.

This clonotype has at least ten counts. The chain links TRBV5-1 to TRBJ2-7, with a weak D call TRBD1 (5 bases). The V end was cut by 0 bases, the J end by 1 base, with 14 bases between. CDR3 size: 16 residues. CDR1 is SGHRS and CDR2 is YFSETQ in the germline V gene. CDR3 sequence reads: CASSLGPTGNSYEQYF. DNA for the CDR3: TGCGCCAGCAGCTTGGGGCCCACAGGAAATTCCTACGAGCAGTACTTC.

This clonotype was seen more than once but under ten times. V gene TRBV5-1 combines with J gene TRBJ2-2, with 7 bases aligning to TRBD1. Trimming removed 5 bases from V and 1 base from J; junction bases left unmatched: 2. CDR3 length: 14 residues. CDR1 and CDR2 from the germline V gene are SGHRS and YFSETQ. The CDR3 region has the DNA TGCGCCAGCAGGACAGGGCAGAACACCGGGGAGCTGTTTTTT. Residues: CASRTGQNTGELFF.

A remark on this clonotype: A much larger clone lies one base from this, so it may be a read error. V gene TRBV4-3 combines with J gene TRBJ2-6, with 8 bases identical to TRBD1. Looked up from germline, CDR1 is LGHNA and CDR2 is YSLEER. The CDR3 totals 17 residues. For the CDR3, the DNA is TGCGCCAGCAGCGCGGACAGGGTGTTAGCTGGGGCCAACGGCCTGACTTTC. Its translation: CASSADRVLAGANGLTF.

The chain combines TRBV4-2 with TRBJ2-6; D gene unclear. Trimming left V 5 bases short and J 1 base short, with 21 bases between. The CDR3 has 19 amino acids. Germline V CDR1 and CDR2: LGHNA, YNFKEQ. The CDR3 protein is CASSEAQVPRSSGANVLTF. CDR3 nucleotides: TGTGCCAGCAGCGAAGCTCAGGTACCCCGCTCTTCTGGGGCCAACGTCCTGACTTTC.

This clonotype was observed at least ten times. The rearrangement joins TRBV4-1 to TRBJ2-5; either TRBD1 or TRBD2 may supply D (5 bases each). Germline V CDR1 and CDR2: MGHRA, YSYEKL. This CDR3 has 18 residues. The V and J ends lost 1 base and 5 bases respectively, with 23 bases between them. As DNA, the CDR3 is TGCGCCAGCAGCCAAGGTTCCCTTGGAGCGGTCAAGGGGGAGACCCAGTACTTC. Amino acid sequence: CASSQGSLGAVKGETQYF.

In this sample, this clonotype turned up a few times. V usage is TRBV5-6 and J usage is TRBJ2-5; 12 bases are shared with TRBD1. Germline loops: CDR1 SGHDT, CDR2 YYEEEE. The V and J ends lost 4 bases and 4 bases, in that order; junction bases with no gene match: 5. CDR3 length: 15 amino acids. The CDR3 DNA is TGTGCCAGCAGCCGGGACAGGGGGCTGAGAGAGACCCAGTACTTC. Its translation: CASSRDRGLRETQYF.

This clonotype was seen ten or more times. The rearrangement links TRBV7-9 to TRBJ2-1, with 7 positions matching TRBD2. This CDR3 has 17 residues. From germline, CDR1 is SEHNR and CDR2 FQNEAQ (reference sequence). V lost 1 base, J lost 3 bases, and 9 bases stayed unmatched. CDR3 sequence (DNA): TGTGCCAGCAGCTTAGGTCATGGGGGGGAGAGCTACAATGAGCAGTTCTTC. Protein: CASSLGHGGESYNEQFF.

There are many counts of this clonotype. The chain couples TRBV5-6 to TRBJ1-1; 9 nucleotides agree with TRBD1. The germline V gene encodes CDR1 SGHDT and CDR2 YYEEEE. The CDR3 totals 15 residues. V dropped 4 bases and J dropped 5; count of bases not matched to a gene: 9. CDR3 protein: CASSPDRGFGTEAFF. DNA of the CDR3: TGTGCCAGCAGCCCGGACAGGGGATTCGGGACTGAAGCTTTCTTT. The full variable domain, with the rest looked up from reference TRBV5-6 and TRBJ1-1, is DAGVTQSPTHLIKTRGQQVTLRCSPKSGHDTVSWYQQALGQGPQFIFQYYEEEERQRGNFPDRFSGHQFPNYSSELNVNALLLGDSALYLCASSPDRGFGTEAFFGQGTRLTVV.

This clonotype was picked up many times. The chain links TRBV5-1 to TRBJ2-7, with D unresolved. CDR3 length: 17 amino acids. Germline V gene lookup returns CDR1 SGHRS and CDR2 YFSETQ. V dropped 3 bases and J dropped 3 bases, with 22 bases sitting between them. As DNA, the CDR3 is TGCGCCAGCAGCTGGAAGGAGCTGGGATCCGTCGGCTACGAGCAGTACTTC. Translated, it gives CASSWKELGSVGYEQYF.

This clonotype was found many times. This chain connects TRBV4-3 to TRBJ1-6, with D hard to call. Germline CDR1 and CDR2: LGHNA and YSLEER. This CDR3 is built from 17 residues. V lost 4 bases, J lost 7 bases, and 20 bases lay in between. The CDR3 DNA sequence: TGCGCCAGCAGCCTAGATAACACGGGATCCCTGAATTCACCCCTCCACTTT. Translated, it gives CASSLDNTGSLNSPLHF.

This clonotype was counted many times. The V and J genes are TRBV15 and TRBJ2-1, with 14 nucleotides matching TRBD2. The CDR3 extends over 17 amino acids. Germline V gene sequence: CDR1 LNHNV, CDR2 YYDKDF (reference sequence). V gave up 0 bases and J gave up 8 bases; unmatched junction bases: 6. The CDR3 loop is CATSRDQTSGRAYEQFF. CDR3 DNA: TGTGCCACCAGCAGAGACCAGACTAGCGGGAGGGCCTATGAGCAGTTCTTC.

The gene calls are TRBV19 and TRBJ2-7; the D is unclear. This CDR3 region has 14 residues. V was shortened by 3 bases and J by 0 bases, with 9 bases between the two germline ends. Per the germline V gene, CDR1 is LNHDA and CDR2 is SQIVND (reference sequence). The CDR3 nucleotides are TGTGCCAGTAGTATGCAGAAGAACTCCTACGAGCAGTACTTC. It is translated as CASSMQKNSYEQYF.

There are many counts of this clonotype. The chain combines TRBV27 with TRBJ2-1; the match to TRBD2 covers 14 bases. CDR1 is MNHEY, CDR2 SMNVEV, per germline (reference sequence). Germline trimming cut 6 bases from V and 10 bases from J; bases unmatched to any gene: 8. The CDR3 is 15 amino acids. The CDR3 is CASSAGTSGSGEQFF. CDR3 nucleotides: TGTGCCAGCAGCGCCGGGACTAGCGGGAGTGGAGAGCAGTTCTTC.